Listed below are T cell receptor beta chains from one sample, sequenced in a study of technical replicates of blood from a few donors. Profiled with immunoSEQ multiplex PCR; TCRdb holds only in-frame clones, not every one. The sample has approximately 66,000 clones; more than 75% are singletons. Sequencing was done on a sample of PBMCs. These TCRs come from a human donor in good health. Some clones in this sample may be carry-over from other donors' samples. Each CDR3 is given with its conserved first and last residue. Fields, in order: V gene, D gene, J gene, clone size, CDR3 DNA, CDR3 protein. D genes are given only for firm matches. The size of a clone is reported for some rows only, either as once, few or many, or as a class for expanded clones.

TRBV15	NA	TRBJ1-3	once	TGTGCCACCAGCAGAGATAGGGGTGGAAACACCATATATTTT	CATSRDRGGNTIYF
TRBV4-1	TRBD2	TRBJ2-7	once	TGCGCCAGCAGCCTACGAATCTTGGCGGGAGCTTTCTACGAGCAGTACTTC	CASSLRILAGAFYEQYF
TRBV29-1	NA	TRBJ1-3	NA	TGCAGCGTTCAACTTTTGGGACTCTCTGGAAACACCATATATTTT	CSVQLLGLSGNTIYF
TRBV5-1	NA	TRBJ2-1	once	TGCGCCAGCAGCTTGGCCGGTTCTGGACAGCGCAATGAGCAGTTCTTC	CASSLAGSGQRNEQFF
TRBV9	NA	TRBJ2-3	NA	TGTGCCAGCAGCGTAGTTGAGGGAAGGACAGATACGCAGTATTTT	CASSVVEGRTDTQYF
TRBV19	NA	TRBJ1-3	NA	TGTGCCAGTAGTCTGGGAGGTGGAAACACCATATATTTT	CASSLGGGNTIYF
TRBV21-1	NA	TRBJ1-2	NA	TGTGCCAGCAGCAAAATTCCGGGACGGAATATCCAGGGGCAGGGGGTTTCATATGGCTACACCTTC	CASSKIPGRNIQGQGVSYGYTF
TRBV27	TRBD2	TRBJ2-5	NA	TGTGCCAGCAGTTTCGGGGTAGCGGGAGGGCAAGAGACCCAGTACTTC	CASSFGVAGGQETQYF
TRBV4-3	NA	TRBJ2-7	NA	TGCGCCAGCAGCCAAGACAGAACCTACGAGCAGTACTTC	CASSQDRTYEQYF
TRBV6-1	TRBD1	TRBJ1-1	NA	TGTGCCAGCAGTCCGAGGACAGGGCTGAACACTGAAGCTTTCTTT	CASSPRTGLNTEAFF
TRBV11-3	NA	TRBJ1-1	NA	TGTGCCAGCAGCTTCCGCACAGAGAACACTGAAGCTTTCTTT	CASSFRTENTEAFF
TRBV5-8	TRBD1	TRBJ1-6	NA	TGTGCCAGCACCGAGAGGACAGGGGGCGTAAATTCACCCCTCCACTTT	CASTERTGGVNSPLHF
TRBV2	NA	TRBJ1-2	NA	TGTGCCAGCAGTGGGTCCGGGGTCGGCTACACCTTC	CASSGSGVGYTF
TRBV7-9	TRBD1	TRBJ2-1	once	TGTGCCAGCAGCTCCCCCCAGGGGGTCTCGGTGCAGTTCTTC	CASSSPQGVSVQFF
TRBV7-2	NA	TRBJ2-7	NA	TGTGCCAGCAGCTCAAACCACGGGTACGAGCAGTACTTC	CASSSNHGYEQYF
TRBV7-6	TRBD2	TRBJ2-5	NA	TGTGCCAGCAGCTCTCGGACTAGCGGGTTAGGAGAGACCCAGTACTTC	CASSSRTSGLGETQYF
TRBV7-2	NA	TRBJ2-7	NA	TGTGCCAGCAGAACGCAGGGATCCGTTATCACCTCCTACGAGCAGTACTTC	CASRTQGSVITSYEQYF
TRBV5-1	TRBD1	TRBJ1-1	NA	TGCGCCAGCAGCACAGGGACAGCCACTGAAGCTTTCTTT	CASSTGTATEAFF
TRBV5-4	TRBD2	TRBJ2-3	once	TGTGCCAGCAGTCCCGGGACTAGGGCGGCAGATACGCAGTATTTT	CASSPGTRAADTQYF
TRBV7-2	NA	TRBJ2-1	NA	TGTGCCAGCAGCTTAGCGCGGCAGGGAATTGTTCGGTTCTTC	CASSLARQGIVRFF
TRBV2	NA	TRBJ2-7	NA	TGTGCCAGCACGGAGTCTGAAACCTACGAGCAGTACTTC	CASTESETYEQYF
TRBV21-1	NA	TRBJ1-5	once	TGTGCCAGCCTCAAGGCGGGAGGACAGCCCCAGCATTTT	CASLKAGGQPQHF
TRBV7-8	NA	TRBJ1-3	NA	TGTGCCAGCACCTCGGGGACAAACGCTGGAAACACCATATATTTT	CASTSGTNAGNTIYF
TRBV14	NA	TRBJ1-2	NA	TGTGCCAGCAGCCCAGGACAGTTCTATGGCTACACCTTC	CASSPGQFYGYTF
TRBV5-1	NA	TRBJ1-2	NA	TGCGCCAGCAGCTTTTTTTCCTCTGCTAACTATGGCTACACCTTC	CASSFFSSANYGYTF
TRBV7-2	TRBD1	TRBJ2-1	NA	TGTGCCAGCAGCTTGGAGGGACAGGGCTACAATGAGCAGTTCTTC	CASSLEGQGYNEQFF
TRBV18	TRBD1	TRBJ2-6	NA	TGTGCCAGCTCACCGGGACAGGGCATTGGGGCCAACGTCCTGACTTTC	CASSPGQGIGANVLTF
TRBV6-1	NA	TRBJ1-5	once	TGTGCCAGCAGGGACAGCTTTCGCAATCAGCCCCAGCATTTT	CASRDSFRNQPQHF
TRBV5-4	TRBD2	TRBJ2-5	NA	TGTGCCAGCAGCTTGGGACTAGCGGAGTGGGGGGCCCAGTACTTC	CASSLGLAEWGAQYF
TRBV4-2	TRBD1	TRBJ2-7	once	TGTGCCAGCAGCCCTGTTGGGGCAGGGGGCTCCTACGAGCAGTACTTC	CASSPVGAGGSYEQYF
TRBV5-1	TRBD1	TRBJ2-3	NA	TGCGCCAGCAGCTTGGCGGCAGGGGGCACGAATACGCAGTATTTT	CASSLAAGGTNTQYF
TRBV10-3	NA	TRBJ1-6	NA	TGTGCCACAAAACAAGGGGTAGAATCACCCCTCCACTTT	CATKQGVESPLHF
TRBV4-3	NA	TRBJ1-2	NA	TGCGCCAGCAGCCAAGAGAGGGTGGGTGGCTACACCTTC	CASSQERVGGYTF
TRBV7-2	TRBD1	TRBJ2-7	NA	TGTGCCAGCAGCCAGACAGGGAGCGGCGAGCAGTACTTC	CASSQTGSGEQYF
TRBV4-2	NA	TRBJ1-1	NA	TGTGCCAGCAGCCAGGAGATTTCTACAGGGCGGGACACTGAAGCTTTCTTT	CASSQEISTGRDTEAFF
TRBV29-1	TRBD1	TRBJ1-1	NA	TGCAGCGTGTCGGGACAGTCGAACACTGAAGCTTTCTTT	CSVSGQSNTEAFF
TRBV27	NA	TRBJ2-6	NA	TGTGCCAGCAGTGAGGGCCCTGGGGCCAACGTCCTGACTTTC	CASSEGPGANVLTF
TRBV7-2	TRBD1	TRBJ1-4	NA	TGTGCCAGCAGCCCGCGACAGGGGAGGAACGAAAAACTGTTTTTT	CASSPRQGRNEKLFF
TRBV5-4	NA	TRBJ1-2	NA	TGTGCCAGCAGCTTGGCAGGGGAGTATGTCTATGGCTACACCTTC	CASSLAGEYVYGYTF
TRBV6-4	NA	TRBJ2-2	NA	TGTGCCAGCAGTGACTCCCGGGACACCGGGGAGCTGTTTTTT	CASSDSRDTGELFF
TRBV30	TRBD1	TRBJ2-7	NA	TGTGCCTGGAGTTTCCCTCCCAGCCGGGACAGTCCCTCGGCCTACGAGCAGTACTTC	CAWSFPPSRDSPSAYEQYF
TRBV5-6	NA	TRBJ2-5	few	TGTGCCAGCAGCTGGGGAGGAACGGGGGAGACCCAGTACTTC	CASSWGGTGETQYF
TRBV5-1	TRBD2	TRBJ2-5	NA	TGCGCCAGCAGCCCGAGGGTAGCGGGGGGGCCGGAGACCCAGTACTTC	CASSPRVAGGPETQYF
TRBV29-1	NA	TRBJ2-2	NA	TGCAGCGTTGATAAAACTACAGGGTCCACCGGGGAGCTGTTTTTT	CSVDKTTGSTGELFF